This T cell receptor (beta chain) was identified in a study of breast tumors, draining lymph nodes, adjacent tissues. MiXCR was run by TCRdb on the multiplex PCR reads, yielding one entry per CDR3 protein. The sample has about 110,000 distinct CDR3 sequences, under 40% seen once. Worth noting for this clonotype: A junction end diverges from the germline sequence, so it may reflect a read error.

The CDR3 contains 16 residues. Per germline, CDR1 MNHEY and CDR2 SVGAGI. The lymph nodes were axillary draining lymph nodes from breast cancer patients. This TCR was recovered from a female donor with breast cancer. Some clones in this sample may be carry-over from other donors' samples. Sequenced sample: axillary lymph node tissue. V is TRBV6-5 and J is TRBJ1-6, with TRBD1 identical over 8 bases. The CDR3: CASTRTGSSYNPPLHF. The CDR3 nucleotides are TGCGCCAGCACTCGGACAGGGAGCTCCTATAATCCACCCCTCCACTTT.